The following is a T cell receptor (beta chain) sequence with its context. Its target is not known. This sample is drawn from a study of monozygotic twins with inflammatory bowel disease. Study conclusions and caveats: TCRbeta inverse Simpson diversity was decreased in IBD patients versus healthy co-twins.

Template switching added UMIs carrying a 6-nucleotide sample barcode. TCRdb reprocessed the 5' RACE reads and stores each CDR3 protein as one record, lacking DNA. The repertoire table contains around 210,000 distinct CDR3 sequences. The germline V gene encodes CDR1 SGHRS and CDR2 YFSETQ. This CDR3 has 14 amino acids. The sample comprised blood. The chain recombines TRBV5-1 with TRBJ1-2. The origin of this receptor is a human donor with ulcerative colitis or Crohn's disease, or a healthy co-twin of an affected twin (not recorded which). The CDR3 protein is CASSLGHSNYGYTF.